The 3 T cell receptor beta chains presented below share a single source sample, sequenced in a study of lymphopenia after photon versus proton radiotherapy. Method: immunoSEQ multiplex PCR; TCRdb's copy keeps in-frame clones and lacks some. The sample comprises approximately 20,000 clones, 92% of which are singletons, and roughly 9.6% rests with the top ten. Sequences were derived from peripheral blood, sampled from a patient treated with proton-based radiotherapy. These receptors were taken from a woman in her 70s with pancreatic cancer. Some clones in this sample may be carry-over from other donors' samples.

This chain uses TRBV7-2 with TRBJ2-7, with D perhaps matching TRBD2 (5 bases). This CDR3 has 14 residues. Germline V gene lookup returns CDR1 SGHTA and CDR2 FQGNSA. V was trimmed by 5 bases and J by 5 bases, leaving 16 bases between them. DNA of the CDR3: TGTGCCAGCAGCCCATTCCGGGGTCTCAACGAGCAGTACTTC. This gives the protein CASSPFRGLNEQYF.

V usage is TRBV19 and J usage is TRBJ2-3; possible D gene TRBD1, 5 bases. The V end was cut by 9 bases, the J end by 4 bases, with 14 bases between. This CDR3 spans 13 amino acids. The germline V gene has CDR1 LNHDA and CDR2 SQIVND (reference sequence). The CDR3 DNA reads TGTGCCAGCACCAGGGTAGGGGCAGATACGCAGTATTTT. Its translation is CASTRVGADTQYF.

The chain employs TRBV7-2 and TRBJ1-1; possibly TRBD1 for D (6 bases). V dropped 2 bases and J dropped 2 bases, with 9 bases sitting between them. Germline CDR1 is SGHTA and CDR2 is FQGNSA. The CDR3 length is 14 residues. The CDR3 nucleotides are TGTGCCAGCAGCTTATCAGGGGTTAACACTGAAGCTTTCTTT. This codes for CASSLSGVNTEAFF. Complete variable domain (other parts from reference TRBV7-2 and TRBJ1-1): GAGVSQSPSNKVTEKGKDVELRCDPISGHTALYWYRQSLGQGLEFLIYFQGNSAPDKSGLPSDRFSAERTGGSVSTLTIQRTQQEDSAVYLCASSLSGVNTEAFFGQGTRLTVV.